Sequencing of this T cell receptor beta chain was carried out in a study of T cells expressing NK-cell markers. TCRdb reworked the 5' RACE reads into one entry per CDR3 protein, no DNA. This listing includes some 340,000 distinct CDR3 sequences. This receptor was obtained from a man aged 18-69 years in good health. Sequences were obtained from blood T cells: a sorted CD56 or NKG2C T cell subset, CD4+ or CD8+ T cells, or bulk PBMC T cells (not recorded which).

CDR3 protein: CAIRSRTEAFF. This chain uses TRBV6-5 with TRBJ1-1. This CDR3 has 11 residues. Germline V gene lookup returns CDR1 MNHEY and CDR2 SVGAGI.